What follows describes a single T cell receptor beta chain. What it binds is unknown. The template-switching step introduced UMIs that carried a 6-nucleotide sample barcode. From its re-call of the 5' RACE reads, TCRdb lists each CDR3 protein once, without DNA. The data include approximately 400,000 distinct CDR3 sequences; the top ten clones carry more than 2%. The CDR3 totals 16 residues. Germline CDR1 reads LGHNA; CDR2 reads YNFKEQ. The entry originates in a study of monozygotic twins with inflammatory bowel disease. Whole-study findings and limits: Patients with IBD had less TCRbeta diversity (inverse Simpson) than their healthy co-twins. Limited power may explain why concordant and discordant twins showed no difference in repertoire similarity.

The template was total RNA from whole blood, with no T cell sorting. Sequencing input: blood. The chain links TRBV4-2 to TRBJ2-1; TCRdb reports TRBD2, a call that lacks DNA to check it against. This TCR came from a human donor with ulcerative colitis or Crohn's disease, or a healthy co-twin of an affected twin (not recorded which). CDR3 region: CASSQDLGTSRNEQFF.